The next 20 T cell receptor beta chains were all read from a single sample in a study of human T cells and chemical hapten exposure. TCRdb called the RACE reads again in MiXCR, with one record for every CDR3 protein. The data show a few hundred thousand distinct CDR3 sequences, about 9% seen once. Time point in this sample: pre-sensitization, week 0. Treatment defined: therapeutic diphenylcyclopropenone sensitization with weekly scalp DPC. The sequencing used whole blood, collected in connection with sensitization to the hapten diphenylcyclopropenone (DPC). The receptors come from a woman aged 40 to 55 with alopecia areata. Some clones in this sample may be carry-over from other donors' samples.

J is TRBJ2-5 and V is TRBV5-1; 10 positions match TRBD2. The J segment lost 0 bases and the V segment lost 2 bases, leaving 1 base of the junction unmatched. CDR1 is SGHRS and CDR2 is YFSETQ in the germline V gene. The CDR3 length is 15 residues. This chain's CDR3 is CASSFGTSDQETQYF. In nucleotides, the CDR3 is TGCGCCAGCAGCTTCGGGACTAGCGACCAAGAGACCCAGTACTTC.

The table lists this clonotype with a few counts. V and J are TRBV11-2 and TRBJ2-1; D unresolved. V was pared by 2 bases and J by 4 bases, with 12 bases between. Germline V CDR1 and CDR2: SGHAT, FQNNGV. CDR3 length: 15 amino acids. The CDR3 coding sequence is TGTGCCAGCAGCTTATCGTTCACGCAATACAATGAGCAGTTCTTC. This encodes CASSLSFTQYNEQFF.

This clonotype was observed a few times. The rearrangement links TRBV7-6 to TRBJ2-1, with D possibly being TRBD1 (6 bases). This CDR3 contains 16 residues. V was trimmed by 2 bases and J by 2 bases, leaving 13 bases between them. Germline-derived CDR1 and CDR2 are SGHVS and FNYEAQ. CDR3 in DNA: TGTGCCAGCAGCTTACCTCCAGGGGCGGCCTACAATGAGCAGTTCTTC. Protein sequence: CASSLPPGAAYNEQFF.

This chain connects TRBV6-5 to TRBJ1-3; 10 bases fit TRBD1. The CDR3 runs 14 residues. Germline CDR1 MNHEY, CDR2 SVGAGI. The V and J ends lost 6 bases and 8 bases, in that order; junction bases with no gene match: 7. The CDR3 DNA is TGTGCCAGCAGCTACGGGACAGGGGCTGACACCATATATTTT. The encoded protein is CASSYGTGADTIYF.

The genes are TRBV12-3 or TRBV12-4 and TRBJ2-7; 14 bases align to TRBD2. Germline trimming cut 3 bases from V and 13 bases from J; bases unmatched to any gene: 5. The CDR3 covers 13 residues. The CDR3 here is CASSLGLAGEGYF. The CDR3 coding sequence is TGTGCCAGCAGTTTGGGACTAGCGGGAGAAGGATACTTC.

This clonotype has only a few counts. The genes are TRBV20-1 and TRBJ2-1; D gene ambiguous. The CDR3 consists of 12 residues. Trimming pared 3 bases from V and 3 bases from J, leaving 6 bases between. The germline V gene encodes CDR1 DFQATT and CDR2 SNEGSKA (reference sequence). CDR3 sequence (DNA): TGCAGTGCTAGTGGGCGCTACAATGAGCAGTTCTTC. This codes for CSASGRYNEQFF.

This clonotype occurred a few times. This chain links TRBV6-2 or TRBV6-3 with TRBJ2-7; D not certain. From germline, CDR1 is MNHEY and CDR2 SVGEGT. This CDR3 has 13 amino acids. The ends were cut back, 5 bases at V and 3 bases at J, with 11 bases in the middle. For the CDR3, the DNA is TGTGCCAGCAGTCAACCCCCGCACTACGAGCAGTACTTC. Amino acid sequence: CASSQPPHYEQYF.

Ten or more counts support this clonotype. The chain joins TRBV7-2 to TRBJ2-1; 11 bases match TRBD2. Germline V gene lookup returns CDR1 SGHTA and CDR2 FQGNSA. The CDR3 length is 16 residues. With 5 bases clipped from V and 0 bases from J, the junction kept 3 bases outside the gene matches. This CDR3 is CASSTLAGGSYNEQFF. DNA for the CDR3: TGTGCCAGCAGCACTCTAGCGGGAGGCTCCTACAATGAGCAGTTCTTC. The variable domain in full, completed from reference TRBV7-2 and TRBJ2-1, reads GAGVSQSPSNKVTEKGKDVELRCDPISGHTALYWYRQSLGQGLEFLIYFQGNSAPDKSGLPSDRFSAERTGGSVSTLTIQRTQQEDSAVYLCASSTLAGGSYNEQFFGPGTRLTVL.

This clonotype appeared a few times. V usage is TRBV19 and J usage is TRBJ2-3, with D maybe TRBD2 (5 bases). Trimming took off 4 bases at V and 1 base at J, with 12 bases between the two ends. This CDR3 region has 15 residues. Germline V gene lookup returns CDR1 LNHDA and CDR2 SQIVND (reference sequence). CDR3 protein: CASSTGGWGTDTQYF. CDR3 in DNA: TGTGCCAGTAGTACAGGAGGTTGGGGCACAGATACGCAGTATTTT. Based on the CDR3 plus reference TRBV19 and TRBJ2-3, the full variable domain is DGGITQSPKYLFRKEGQNVTLSCEQNLNHDAMYWYRQDPGQGLRLIYYSQIVNDFQKGDIAEGYSVSREKKESFPLTVTSAQKNPTAFYLCASSTGGWGTDTQYFGPGTRLTVL.

This clonotype was detected a few times. The chain carries TRBV2 and TRBJ2-7; 8 positions match TRBD1. This CDR3 region has 14 residues. V lost 6 bases and J lost 0; bases outside the gene matches: 4. Looked up from germline, CDR1 is SNHLY and CDR2 is FYNNEI. The DNA for the CDR3 is TGTGCCAGCAGGGGGGACAGGTTCTCCTACGAGCAGTACTTC. Translated, it gives CASRGDRFSYEQYF.

This chain joins TRBV24-1 and TRBJ1-5; D uncertain. V dropped 9 bases and J dropped 4 bases, with 18 bases sitting between them. This CDR3 region has 15 residues. Germline CDR1 and CDR2: KGHDR and SFDVKD. DNA of the CDR3: TGTGCCACCTCCCCCTCGATAGCGCTAAATCAGCCCCAGCATTTT. Its translation: CATSPSIALNQPQHF.

At least ten counts were recorded for this clonotype. The chain combines TRBV7-2 with TRBJ1-5; D remains ambiguous. The CDR3 covers 13 residues. Germline assignment: CDR1 SGHTA and CDR2 FQGNSA. Trimming stripped 6 bases from V and 6 bases from J, with 12 bases between. The CDR3 reads CASSFSAGQPQHF. The DNA for the CDR3 is TGTGCCAGCAGTTTTTCGGCGGGTCAGCCCCAGCATTTT.

This clonotype was counted at least ten times. V gene TRBV7-2 combines with J gene TRBJ2-3; 7 bases map to TRBD2. This CDR3 is built from 14 residues. Losses at the gene ends were 5 bases for V and 6 bases for J; bases not matched to a gene: 8. Germline assignment: CDR1 SGHTA and CDR2 FQGNSA. The CDR3: CASSPRDYTDTQYF. The DNA for the CDR3 is TGTGCCAGCAGCCCTAGGGACTATACGGATACGCAGTATTTT.

The sample holds a few counts of this clonotype. The rearrangement joins TRBV20-1 to TRBJ1-5, with 11 bases identical to TRBD1. Unmatched junction bases numbered 7, after V lost 0 bases and J lost 6 bases. This CDR3 spans 16 amino acids. Germline assignment: CDR1 DFQATT and CDR2 SNEGSKA (reference sequence). The CDR3 DNA is TGCAGTGCTAGAGACGCGGGACAGGGGGGTGGTCAGCCCCAGCATTTT. It encodes CSARDAGQGGGQPQHF.

This clonotype turned up a few times. The rearrangement joins TRBV4-1 to TRBJ1-2; 11 bases map to TRBD1. This CDR3 has 15 residues. Germline lookup yields CDR1 MGHRA and CDR2 YSYEKL. With V trimmed by 2 bases and J by 3 bases, 2 bases remained unmatched. CDR3 region: CASSQRTGGDYGYTF. CDR3 nucleotide sequence: TGCGCCAGCAGCCAAAGGACAGGGGGCGACTATGGCTACACCTTC.

In this sample, this clonotype turned up a few times. This rearrangement joins TRBV6-2 or TRBV6-3 to TRBJ2-7; D is uncertain. This CDR3 has 14 residues. V was shortened by 6 bases and J by 3 bases, with 15 bases between the two germline ends. Germline V gene sequence: CDR1 MNHEY, CDR2 SVGEGT. The chain's CDR3 is CASRGAGRVYEQYF. CDR3 sequence (DNA): TGTGCCAGCAGGGGCGCCGGACGGGTCTACGAGCAGTACTTC.

Only a few counts were recorded for this clonotype. The chain uses TRBV2 and TRBJ2-5; 7 bases align to TRBD2. Trimming took 6 bases from V and 1 from J; bases not matched to a gene: 2. This CDR3 has 13 residues. Germline CDR1 reads SNHLY; CDR2 reads FYNNEI. The CDR3 here is CASRRESQETQYF. The DNA for the CDR3 is TGTGCCAGCAGGCGGGAGTCCCAAGAGACCCAGTACTTC. Full variable domain (remainder filled in from reference TRBV2 and TRBJ2-5): EPEVTQTPSHQVTQMGQEVILRCVPISNHLYFYWYRQILGQKVEFLVSFYNNEISEKSEIFDDQFSVERPDGSNFTLKIRSTKLEDSAMYFCASRRESQETQYFGPGTRLLVL.

The genes are TRBV6-2 or TRBV6-3 and TRBJ2-7; 12 positions agree with TRBD2. Germline CDR1 and CDR2: MNHEY and SVGEGT. There are 14 residues in the CDR3. V was clipped by 6 bases and J by 6 bases; unmatched bases: 6. The CDR3 protein is CASSGLAGSPEQYF. CDR3 coding DNA: TGTGCCAGCAGCGGACTAGCGGGGAGCCCCGAGCAGTACTTC.

The CDR3 is CASSHGSNDEQFF. In DNA form, the CDR3 reads TGCGCCAGCAGCCACGGGTCGAACGATGAGCAGTTCTTC. This rearrangement joins TRBV4-1 to TRBJ2-1; no clear D gene. Germline assignment: CDR1 MGHRA and CDR2 YSYEKL. Trimming took off 3 bases at V and 8 bases at J, with 11 bases between the two ends. The CDR3 loop spans 13 amino acids.

The DNA for the CDR3 is TGTGCCAGCTCACCCTGGACAGGGGCGAATACAGAAGCTTTCTTT. This sequence encodes CASSPWTGANTEAFF. The chain uses TRBV18 and TRBJ1-1; TRBD1 matches at 9 bases. The germline gives CDR1 KGHSH, CDR2 LQKENI. This CDR3 comprises 15 residues. The J segment lost 8 bases and the V segment lost 3 bases, leaving 10 bases of the junction unmatched.